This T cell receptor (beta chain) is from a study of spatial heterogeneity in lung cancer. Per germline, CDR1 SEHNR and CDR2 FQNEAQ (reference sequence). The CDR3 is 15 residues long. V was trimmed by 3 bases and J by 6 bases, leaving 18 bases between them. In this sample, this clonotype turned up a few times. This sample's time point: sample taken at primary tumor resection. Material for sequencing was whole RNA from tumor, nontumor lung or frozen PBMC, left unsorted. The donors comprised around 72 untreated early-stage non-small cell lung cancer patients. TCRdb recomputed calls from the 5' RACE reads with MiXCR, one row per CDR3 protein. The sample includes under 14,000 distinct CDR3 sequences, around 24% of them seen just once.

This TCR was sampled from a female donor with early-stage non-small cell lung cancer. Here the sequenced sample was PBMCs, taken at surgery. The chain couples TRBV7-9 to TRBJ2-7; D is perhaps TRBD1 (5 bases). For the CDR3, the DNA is TGTGCCAGCAGCTTGGCAAGGGGCGCACACGCCGAGCAGTACTTC. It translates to CASSLARGAHAEQYF.